A single sample gave rise to the 12 T cell receptor beta chains below, sequenced in a study of blood T cell repertoires in COVID-19. Assay: immunoSEQ multiplex PCR; the TCRdb copy retains only in-frame clones and omits some. The sample lists around 200,000 clones, about four fifths occurring once. Sequenced: peripheral blood. The receptors derive from a human donor in a cohort sampled during active COVID-19.

V is TRBV7-9 and J is TRBJ2-2; a possible D gene is TRBD2 (5 bases). The CDR3 sequence is 16 residues long. V lost 4 bases and J lost 6, with 18 bases in between. Germline-derived CDR1 and CDR2 are SEHNR and FQNEAQ (reference sequence). CDR3: CASSSAPGYQSGELFF. The CDR3, as DNA: TGTGCCAGCAGCTCTGCGCCGGGATACCAATCCGGGGAGCTGTTTTTT.

The chain is built from TRBV18 and TRBJ1-2; 8 positions agree with TRBD1. Trimming took 2 bases from V and 2 from J; bases not matched to a gene: 4. CDR3 length: 15 residues. Germline loops: CDR1 KGHSH, CDR2 LQKENI. CDR3 nucleotide sequence: TGTGCCAGCTCACCAACGGACAGGGTCAACTATGGCTACACCTTC. It yields the protein CASSPTDRVNYGYTF.

The chain recombines TRBV30 with TRBJ2-5; 7 bases are shared with TRBD1. The ends lost 0 bases at V and 6 bases at J; junction bases unmatched: 4. CDR3 length: 13 residues. In germline, CDR1 is GTSNPN, CDR2 SVGIG (reference sequence). The DNA of the CDR3 is TGTGCCTGGAGTGTGGTACAGGGGAAGACCCAGTACTTC. This encodes CAWSVVQGKTQYF.

The V call is TRBV16, the J call TRBJ1-5; the match to TRBD1 covers 7 bases. J gave up 4 bases and V 4 bases, and 7 bases lay outside the gene matches. Germline lookup yields CDR1 KGHSY and CDR2 FQNENV. CDR3 length: 15 residues. CDR3 sequence reads: CASSRRDRLNQPQHF. The CDR3 coding sequence is TGTGCCAGCAGCCGCCGGGACAGACTAAATCAGCCCCAGCATTTT.

The chain joins TRBV2 to TRBJ1-3; D gene unclear. The V end was cut by 1 base, the J end by 2 bases, with 12 bases between. CDR3 length: 16 residues. Germline V gene data show CDR1 as SNHLY and CDR2 as FYNNEI. The CDR3 sequence is CASSEERVRAGNTIYF. The DNA of the CDR3 is TGTGCCAGCAGTGAAGAGAGGGTGAGGGCTGGAAACACCATATATTTT.

The chain combines TRBV13 with TRBJ2-7; the D gene is possibly TRBD2 (5 bases). This CDR3 is 15 amino acids long. V was pared by 5 bases and J by 6 bases, with 20 bases between. Germline CDR1 PRHDT, CDR2 FYEKMQ (reference sequence). The CDR3 DNA sequence: TGTGCCAGCAGCCCACCAGGACTGCTAGTTTCCGAGCAGTACTTC. Amino acids: CASSPPGLLVSEQYF. Together with reference TRBV13 and TRBJ2-7, the CDR3 gives the full variable domain: AAGVIQSPRHLIKEKRETATLKCYPIPRHDTVYWYQQGPGQDPQFLISFYEKMQSDKGSIPDRFSAQQFSDYHSELNMSSLELGDSALYFCASSPPGLLVSEQYFGPGTRLTVT.

This chain joins TRBV7-9 and TRBJ2-5; no reliable D call. V was pared by 2 bases and J by 3 bases, with 7 bases between. The CDR3 has 13 residues. Germline lookup yields CDR1 SEHNR and CDR2 FQNEAQ (reference sequence). CDR3 sequence (DNA): TGTGCCAGCAGCTTAATCCCAGAAGAGACCCAGTACTTC. Translated: CASSLIPEETQYF.

CDR3 loop: CASSPRTGPHSGANVLTF. CDR3 coding DNA: TGTGCCAGCTCACCGAGGACAGGGCCGCACTCTGGGGCCAACGTCCTGACTTTC. The J gene is TRBJ2-6, the V gene TRBV18; TRBD1 agrees at 8 bases. Germline loops: CDR1 KGHSH, CDR2 LQKENI. With 3 bases clipped from V and 0 bases from J, the junction kept 7 bases outside the gene matches. This CDR3 is 18 amino acids long.

This sequence joins TRBV6-5 and TRBJ1-5; no clear D. CDR1 and CDR2 from the germline V gene are MNHEY and SVGAGI. Trimming took off 2 bases at V and 5 bases at J, with 7 bases between the two ends. This CDR3 spans 13 amino acids. CDR3 sequence: CASSYNNDQPQHF. The CDR3, as DNA: TGTGCCAGCAGTTACAACAACGATCAGCCCCAGCATTTT.

This rearrangement joins TRBV5-8 to TRBJ2-5, with 12 bases matching TRBD2. Germline CDR1 reads SGHTS; CDR2 reads YDEGEE. The CDR3 consists of 16 residues. The V and J ends lost 7 bases and 3 bases, in that order; junction bases with no gene match: 10. In DNA form, the CDR3 reads TGTGCCAGCGTTTATGGAACTAGCGGGGGGAAAGAGACCCAGTACTTC. This sequence encodes CASVYGTSGGKETQYF.

The chain links TRBV27 to TRBJ2-3; 8 nucleotides agree with TRBD2. This CDR3 is built from 18 residues. J was trimmed by 4 bases and V by 6 bases; bases with no gene match: 18. CDR1 and CDR2 (germline): MNHEY, SMNVEV (reference sequence). The CDR3 here is CASSRTLRAGGDADTQYF. The CDR3 nucleotides read TGTGCCAGCAGCCGAACCCTTCGGGCGGGGGGAGACGCAGATACGCAGTATTTT.

The rearrangement joins TRBV6-5 to TRBJ2-5, with D maybe TRBD1 (5 bases). This CDR3 contains 15 residues. CDR1 and CDR2 from the germline V gene are MNHEY and SVGAGI. The V gene lost 0 bases and the J gene lost 1 base, with 9 bases spanning the gap. CDR3 amino acids: CASSYSRQFQETQYF. CDR3 sequence (DNA): TGTGCCAGCAGTTACTCGAGACAGTTCCAAGAGACCCAGTACTTC.